Presented here are 25 T cell receptor beta chains from one specimen sequenced in a study of technical replicates of blood from a few donors. Data came from immunoSEQ multiplex PCR; TCRdb stores just in-frame clones and leaves some out. The data contain under 100,000 clones, roughly 93% of them seen just once; the ten biggest clones take up approximately 0.25%. Sequencing used T cells isolated from PBMCs. These receptors were collected from a human donor in good health.

The rearrangement joins TRBV7-9 to TRBJ1-1; the match to TRBD1 covers 8 bases. The germline CDR1 and CDR2 sequences are SEHNR and FQNEAQ (reference sequence). This CDR3 region has 17 residues. V was clipped by 2 bases and J by 5 bases; unmatched bases: 13. CDR3 amino acids: CASSLQRTGKGKTEAFF. The CDR3 DNA sequence: TGTGCCAGCAGCTTACAGAGGACAGGGAAGGGTAAAACTGAAGCTTTCTTT.

CDR3 residues: CASSLDVTAWPYGYTF. CDR3 bases: TGTGCCAGCAGCTTAGACGTGACAGCCTGGCCCTATGGCTACACCTTC. The V call is TRBV7-6, the J call TRBJ1-2, with D possibly TRBD1 on 5 matching bases. This CDR3 contains 16 residues. V lost 1 base, J lost 4 bases, and 16 bases lay in between. Per the germline V gene, CDR1 is SGHVS and CDR2 is FNYEAQ.

This clone has a single count. The chain joins TRBV4-1 to TRBJ1-5, with D possibly being TRBD1 (5 bases). CDR1 and CDR2 (germline): MGHRA, YSYEKL. The V and J ends lost 0 bases and 5 bases respectively, with 8 bases between them. CDR3 length equals 14 residues. The DNA of the CDR3 is TGCGCCAGCAGCCAAGACGAAGGGGATCAGCCCCAGCATTTT. Protein product: CASSQDEGDQPQHF.

This chain connects TRBV2 to TRBJ2-7; 7 nucleotides align to TRBD2. Looked up from germline, CDR1 is SNHLY and CDR2 is FYNNEI. V gave up 8 bases and J gave up 5 bases; unmatched junction bases: 9. The CDR3 covers 13 residues. CDR3 amino acids: CASEGPAGDEQYF. The CDR3, as DNA: TGTGCCAGCGAGGGGCCCGCGGGGGACGAGCAGTACTTC.

The chain uses TRBV10-2 and TRBJ1-1; D ambiguous. CDR3 size: 13 residues. CDR1 is WSHSY and CDR2 is SAAADI in the germline V gene. Trimming cost V 4 bases and J 2 bases, with 8 bases left between them. DNA of the CDR3: TGCGCCAGCAGTGTTTACGGTAACACTGAAGCTTTCTTT. Its translation is CASSVYGNTEAFF.

This sequence joins TRBV19 and TRBJ1-5; D gene ambiguous. CDR3 length: 16 residues. Germline CDR1 is LNHDA and CDR2 is SQIVND (reference sequence). V lost 5 bases to trimming and J lost 5 bases, with 19 bases between them. The CDR3 DNA reads as TGTGCCAGTAGTTTTCGGTCCAAATCGTCTCATCAGCCCCAGCATTTT. This sequence encodes CASSFRSKSSHQPQHF. Based on the CDR3 plus reference TRBV19 and TRBJ1-5, the full variable domain is DGGITQSPKYLFRKEGQNVTLSCEQNLNHDAMYWYRQDPGQGLRLIYYSQIVNDFQKGDIAEGYSVSREKKESFPLTVTSAQKNPTAFYLCASSFRSKSSHQPQHFGDGTRLSIL.

The chain combines TRBV4-1 with TRBJ2-2; D is perhaps TRBD1 (6 bases). Germline CDR1 reads MGHRA; CDR2 reads YSYEKL. Trimming pared 2 bases from V and 7 bases from J, leaving 14 bases between. The CDR3 contains 15 residues. CDR3 DNA sequence: TGCGCCAGCAGCCAAATTTCAGGGGCGAACGGGGAGCTGTTTTTT. The encoded protein is CASSQISGANGELFF.

The chain uses TRBV19 and TRBJ1-5, with D unresolved. Trimming shortened V by 7 bases and J by 2 bases, and 15 bases separated the two germline ends. CDR3 length equals 15 residues. Per germline, CDR1 LNHDA and CDR2 SQIVND (reference sequence). CDR3 residues: CASINWRAGNQPQHF. Written as DNA, the CDR3 is TGTGCCAGTATAAATTGGCGGGCTGGCAATCAGCCCCAGCATTTT.

The V call is TRBV7-2, the J call TRBJ2-7, with TRBD2 identical over 9 bases. J gave up 2 bases and V 1 base, and 6 bases lay outside the gene matches. The CDR3 has 16 amino acids. The germline gives CDR1 SGHTA, CDR2 FQGNSA. The CDR3 region is CASSLGAGGPAYEQYF. The CDR3 nucleotides read TGTGCCAGCAGCTTAGGGGCGGGAGGGCCTGCCTACGAGCAGTACTTC. Complete variable domain (other parts from reference TRBV7-2 and TRBJ2-7): GAGVSQSPSNKVTEKGKDVELRCDPISGHTALYWYRQSLGQGLEFLIYFQGNSAPDKSGLPSDRFSAERTGGSVSTLTIQRTQQEDSAVYLCASSLGAGGPAYEQYFGPGTRLTVT.

The chain uses TRBV5-1 and TRBJ1-4, with 7 bases matching TRBD1. Germline loops: CDR1 SGHRS, CDR2 YFSETQ. J lost 0 bases, V lost 4 bases, and 6 bases had no gene match. This CDR3 is built from 16 residues. CDR3 nucleotides: TGCGCCAGCAGCCCGGGACAGAAGGCAACTAATGAAAAACTGTTTTTT. It translates to CASSPGQKATNEKLFF.

This clone was recorded once. The junction departs from the called germline gene at one end, perhaps through a read error. CDR3 DNA: TGCGCCAGCAGCTTGGCCGGGGCAGGGGGCTCTTTC. Amino acids: CASSLAGAGGSF. The chain recombines TRBV5-1 with TRBJ2-7, with TRBD1 matching 8 bases. The germline V gene encodes CDR1 SGHRS and CDR2 YFSETQ. The CDR3 is 12 residues long.

V is TRBV28 and J is TRBJ1-5; D gene unclear. V was pared by 5 bases and J by 7 bases, with 18 bases between. CDR3 length equals 15 residues. CDR1 is MDHEN, CDR2 SYDVKM, per germline. The CDR3 region is CASSTSRTAGQPQHF. The CDR3 bases are TGTGCCAGCAGTACCTCCCGGACGGCGGGGCAGCCCCAGCATTTT.

The V and J genes are TRBV27 and TRBJ1-4; 7 nucleotides match TRBD1. CDR3 length: 16 residues. Trimming took 2 bases from V and 3 from J; bases not matched to a gene: 6. The germline V gene encodes CDR1 MNHEY and CDR2 SMNVEV (reference sequence). CDR3 DNA: TGTGCCAGCAGTTTAATACAGGGGTGGCCTAATGAAAAACTGTTTTTT. Translated: CASSLIQGWPNEKLFF.

The chain carries TRBV4-2 and TRBJ2-5; 9 bases match TRBD1. Germline CDR1 is LGHNA and CDR2 is YNFKEQ. The CDR3 is 15 amino acids. The ends lost 1 base at V and 2 bases at J; junction bases unmatched: 2. The CDR3 sequence is CASSQVDRGQETQYF. The CDR3 nucleotides are TGTGCCAGCAGCCAAGTCGACAGGGGGCAAGAGACCCAGTACTTC.

The chain couples TRBV27 to TRBJ1-4; TRBD1 matches 12 bases. CDR1 MNHEY and CDR2 SMNVEV come from the germline V gene (reference sequence). Trimming at V came to 5 bases and at J to 8 bases, leaving 9 bases not matched to a gene. This CDR3 has 16 residues. The CDR3 nucleotides are TGTGCCAGCAGTCCATACCGGGACAGGGGGCGGGAAAAACTGTTTTTT. It codes for CASSPYRDRGREKLFF.

This clone was picked up one time. This rearrangement joins TRBV19 to TRBJ1-1; 7 nucleotides agree with TRBD1. Germline V gene sequence: CDR1 LNHDA, CDR2 SQIVND (reference sequence). The CDR3 has 13 amino acids. V lost 11 bases, J lost 6 bases, and 12 bases stayed unmatched. The CDR3 protein is CASHPNQGAEAFF. CDR3 nucleotides: TGTGCCTCTCATCCTAATCAGGGGGCTGAAGCTTTCTTT.

V gene TRBV6-1 combines with J gene TRBJ2-1, with TRBD1 identical over 8 bases. Losses at the gene ends were 7 bases for V and 2 bases for J; bases not matched to a gene: 4. Germline CDR1 is MNHNS and CDR2 is SASEGT. The CDR3 has 14 residues. The DNA of the CDR3 is TGTGCCAGCATCCCAGGGGGCGCCTACAATGAGCAGTTCTTC. Translating gives CASIPGGAYNEQFF.

The chain couples TRBV6-1 to TRBJ1-3; tentative D call: TRBD1 (5 bases). Trimming removed 2 bases from V and 0 bases from J, with 11 bases in between. The CDR3 is 16 amino acids. Germline-derived CDR1 and CDR2 are MNHNS and SASEGT. Written as DNA, the CDR3 is TGTGCCAGCAGTGAATTTCAGGGCGTCTCTGGAAACACCATATATTTT. It yields the protein CASSEFQGVSGNTIYF.

The chain couples TRBV6-5 to TRBJ1-2; 12 bases align to TRBD1. The CDR3 is made up of 14 amino acids. Trimming at V came to 5 bases and at J to 6 bases, leaving 4 bases not matched to a gene. In germline, CDR1 is MNHEY, CDR2 SVGAGI. The CDR3 coding sequence is TGTGCCAGCAGTCGGGACAGGGGGCCCGATGGCTACACCTTC. Translated: CASSRDRGPDGYTF.

This clone appeared once. V usage is TRBV5-5 and J usage is TRBJ2-7, with D maybe TRBD1 (5 bases). Trimming cost V 4 bases and J 1 base, with 9 bases left between them. The germline V gene encodes CDR1 SGHKS and CDR2 YYEKEE (reference sequence). This CDR3 spans 13 amino acids. Here the CDR3 DNA reads TGTGCCAGCAGCGCACCAGGGTCCTACGAGCAGTACTTC. This sequence encodes CASSAPGSYEQYF.

The chain joins TRBV4-1 to TRBJ2-2; 13 bases line up with TRBD2. CDR3 length equals 16 residues. Trimming at V came to 0 bases and at J to 13 bases, leaving 8 bases not matched to a gene. Germline assignment: CDR1 MGHRA and CDR2 YSYEKL. The CDR3 DNA is TGCGCCAGCAGCCAAGATCTAGGGACTAGCGGGGCGGTGCTGTTTTTT. This codes for CASSQDLGTSGAVLFF.

The chain employs TRBV19 and TRBJ2-6, with a tentative D call TRBD2 (5 bases). The germline V gene encodes CDR1 LNHDA and CDR2 SQIVND (reference sequence). This CDR3 comprises 18 residues. Trimming pared 0 bases from V and 0 bases from J, leaving 12 bases between. The CDR3 loop is CASSIEGSEGSGANVLTF. CDR3 nucleotides: TGTGCCAGTAGTATAGAGGGGAGTGAGGGCTCTGGGGCCAACGTCCTGACTTTC. The full variable domain, its missing parts supplied by reference TRBV19 and TRBJ2-6, is DGGITQSPKYLFRKEGQNVTLSCEQNLNHDAMYWYRQDPGQGLRLIYYSQIVNDFQKGDIAEGYSVSREKKESFPLTVTSAQKNPTAFYLCASSIEGSEGSGANVLTFGAGSRLTVL.

V gene TRBV28 combines with J gene TRBJ2-3; D possibly corresponds to TRBD1 (5 bases). Trimming shortened V by 7 bases and J by 6 bases, and 5 bases separated the two germline ends. The length of the CDR3 is 10 residues. Germline V gene data show CDR1 as MDHEN and CDR2 as SYDVKM. The CDR3 region has the DNA TGTGCCAGCACAGGGGATACGCAGTATTTT. Amino acids: CASTGDTQYF.

The chain combines TRBV27 with TRBJ2-1; tentatively, D is TRBD2 (5 bases). V lost 3 bases and J lost 2, with 11 bases in between. The germline gives CDR1 MNHEY, CDR2 SMNVEV (reference sequence). The CDR3 contains 15 residues. CDR3: CASSLRESAYNEQFF. Written as DNA, the CDR3 is TGTGCCAGCAGTTTGAGGGAGTCAGCCTACAATGAGCAGTTCTTC.

The chain is built from TRBV10-3 and TRBJ1-1; D remains ambiguous. Germline loops: CDR1 ENHRY, CDR2 SYGVKD. V lost 2 bases and J lost 6, with 13 bases in between. The CDR3 loop spans 14 amino acids. For the CDR3, the DNA is TGTGCCATCAGTGAGATCCGCGACAACGCTGAAGCTTTCTTT. It is translated as CAISEIRDNAEAFF.